The 32 T cell receptor beta chains listed next were all sequenced from one sample in a study of identical twins. MiXCR, run by TCRdb on the 5' RACE reads, gives a single entry per CDR3 protein. The data contain 200,000 to 250,000 distinct CDR3 sequences, around 6.6% of them singletons. The same sample was also used in a study of yellow fever vaccine responses in identical twins.

Sample: memory (CD45RO+) T cells sorted from blood. All receptors come from a woman aged 18-29 years in good health.

This clonotype occurred a few times. J is TRBJ2-1 and V is TRBV3-1; possible D gene TRBD2, 5 bases. Germline CDR1 LGHDT, CDR2 YNNKEL (reference sequence). The CDR3 is 13 residues long. The V end was cut by 4 bases, the J end by 7 bases, with 11 bases between. CDR3 bases: TGTGCCAGCAGCCGAGGGAATTGGAATGAGCAGTTCTTC. Translation gives CASSRGNWNEQFF.

This clonotype was seen a few times. The V gene is TRBV4-1, the J gene TRBJ2-1, with TRBD1 matching 8 bases. With 4 bases clipped from V and 7 bases from J, the junction kept 9 bases outside the gene matches. The V gene's germline CDR1 is MGHRA and CDR2 YSYEKL. CDR3 length equals 15 residues. CDR3 nucleotide sequence: TGCGCCAGCAGCCCCCAGGGGGCGGGGTATAATGAGCAGTTCTTC. This translates into CASSPQGAGYNEQFF.

The rearrangement joins TRBV19 to TRBJ2-1; 7 bases match TRBD1. After removal of 4 bases from V and 4 bases from J, the junction contained 13 bases not matched to a gene. Germline CDR1 is LNHDA and CDR2 is SQIVND (reference sequence). The CDR3 loop spans 17 amino acids. The CDR3 sequence: CASSTRRTGTAYNEQFF. The CDR3, as DNA: TGTGCCAGTAGTACCCGCCGGACCGGGACAGCTTACAATGAGCAGTTCTTC.

This clonotype appeared a few times. The V and J genes are TRBV5-1 and TRBJ2-7; TRBD2 matches at 13 bases. V trimming: 5 bases; J trimming: 5 bases; junction bases outside the gene matches: 7. CDR1 SGHRS and CDR2 YFSETQ come from the germline V gene. The length of the CDR3 is 15 residues. The CDR3 DNA follows: TGCGCCAGCAGAGGTGACGGACTAGCGGGAGACGAGCAGTACTTC. As protein: CASRGDGLAGDEQYF.

The J gene is TRBJ2-1, the V gene TRBV28; D remains ambiguous. Germline V CDR1 and CDR2: MDHEN, SYDVKM. This CDR3 is built from 11 residues. V shed 5 bases and J shed 10 bases, with 9 bases lying between them. This chain's CDR3 is CASSPLKEQFF. The CDR3 DNA is TGTGCCAGCAGTCCCCTAAAGGAGCAGTTCTTC.

This clonotype was detected many times. V gene TRBV7-9 combines with J gene TRBJ2-3; D is possibly TRBD1 (5 bases). Trimming left V 1 base short and J 6 bases short, with 11 bases between. The CDR3 has 14 residues. Germline CDR1 and CDR2: SEHNR and FQNEAQ (reference sequence). The CDR3 sequence is CASSLVGDHDTQYF. The DNA of the CDR3 is TGTGCCAGCAGCTTAGTAGGGGATCATGATACGCAGTATTTT.

This clonotype was counted many times. V usage is TRBV7-2 and J usage is TRBJ2-1; D ambiguous. Between the trimmed V and J ends, which lost 1 base and 3 bases, there was a span of 7 bases. Germline values: CDR1 SGHTA, CDR2 FQGNSA. The CDR3 contains 14 residues. The CDR3 region is CASSLGLSYNEQFF. The DNA for the CDR3 is TGTGCCAGCAGCTTAGGTCTGAGCTACAATGAGCAGTTCTTC.

This clonotype was observed at least ten times. The CDR3 region has the DNA TGTGCCAGCAGCAAGAGCAGGAACACTGAAGCTTTCTTT. Protein sequence: CASSKSRNTEAFF. The chain employs TRBV7-9 and TRBJ1-1; D is unresolved. Germline V gives CDR1 SEHNR, CDR2 FQNEAQ (reference sequence). V lost 5 bases and J lost 1, with 8 bases in between. The CDR3 is 13 residues long.

This chain uses TRBV6-1 with TRBJ1-2, with TRBD1 matching over 7 bases. In germline, CDR1 is MNHNS, CDR2 SASEGT. V lost 4 bases and J lost 5; bases outside the gene matches: 7. This CDR3 spans 14 amino acids. DNA of the CDR3: TGTGCCAGCAGTGGGGGACAGTCCTATTATGGCTACACCTTC. Amino acids: CASSGGQSYYGYTF.

This clonotype was counted only a few times. The rearrangement joins TRBV5-6 to TRBJ1-4, with a weak D call TRBD1 (6 bases). Trimming cost V 4 bases and J 8 bases, with 18 bases left between them. The CDR3 runs to 15 residues. Germline loops: CDR1 SGHDT, CDR2 YYEEEE. The CDR3 region has the DNA TGTGCCAGCAGCCTCAGGGGACCCGGGCAGGAAAAACTGTTTTTT. This translates into CASSLRGPGQEKLFF.

In this sample, this clonotype turned up many times. The chain has TRBV29-1 and TRBJ2-2; the D gene is possibly TRBD1 (5 bases). This CDR3 contains 14 residues. With 4 bases removed from V and 7 bases from J, the gap between germline ends came to 16 bases. From germline, CDR1 is SQVTM and CDR2 ANQGSEA. The CDR3 region has the DNA TGCAGCGTTGGGGCGGCAGGGCGAGACGGGGAGCTGTTTTTT. This encodes CSVGAAGRDGELFF.

This clonotype was seen repeatedly, ten times or more. The rearrangement links TRBV12-3 or TRBV12-4 to TRBJ2-2; 9 nucleotides line up with TRBD1. This CDR3 spans 15 amino acids. The ends lost 5 bases at V and 5 bases at J; junction bases unmatched: 6. The CDR3 DNA is TGTGCCAGCAGTGCACAGGGGGCGGGGACCGGGGAGCTGTTTTTT. Translation gives CASSAQGAGTGELFF.

This clonotype appeared a few times. This chain uses TRBV5-1 with TRBJ1-6, with TRBD1 as a possible D gene (5 bases). V lost 0 bases and J lost 5, with 9 bases in between. CDR3 length: 15 residues. Germline CDR1 SGHRS, CDR2 YFSETQ. For the CDR3, the DNA is TGCGCCAGCAGCTTGGTGGGGGACCATAATTCACCCCTCCACTTT. As protein: CASSLVGDHNSPLHF.

The chain carries TRBV28 and TRBJ2-2; 8 bases fit TRBD2. Losses at the gene ends were 8 bases for V and 1 base for J; bases not matched to a gene: 9. Germline V gene data show CDR1 as MDHEN and CDR2 as SYDVKM. CDR3 length: 16 residues. DNA of the CDR3: TGTGCCAGCCAGAGCGGGAGTAGGGGGAACACCGGGGAGCTGTTTTTT. It encodes CASQSGSRGNTGELFF.

This clonotype was seen more than once but under ten times. The V call is TRBV20-1, the J call TRBJ2-1; TRBD2 might be the D (5 bases). The CDR3 runs 16 residues. Germline V gene data show CDR1 as DFQATT and CDR2 as SNEGSKA (reference sequence). The V and J ends lost 1 base and 5 bases respectively, with 18 bases between them. The CDR3 here is CSARGLLAEWHNEQFF. The CDR3 DNA sequence: TGCAGTGCTAGAGGACTATTGGCCGAGTGGCACAATGAGCAGTTCTTC.

This clonotype was seen at least ten times. The chain recombines TRBV5-1 with TRBJ2-7; D remains ambiguous. The germline V gene has CDR1 SGHRS and CDR2 YFSETQ. The CDR3 runs to 14 residues. The V gene lost 0 bases and the J gene lost 3 bases, with 10 bases spanning the gap. The CDR3 nucleotides read TGCGCCAGCAGCTTGGGGGCTACAGTCTACGAGCAGTACTTC. Translating it yields CASSLGATVYEQYF.

This clonotype was detected ten times or more. J is TRBJ2-2 and V is TRBV29-1; no definite D call. This CDR3 is built from 15 residues. Germline V gene data show CDR1 as SQVTM and CDR2 as ANQGSEA. V was shortened by 7 bases and J by 0 bases, with 15 bases between the two germline ends. CDR3 sequence: CSAKTTLANTGELFF. DNA of the CDR3: TGCAGCGCCAAAACTACTCTAGCGAACACCGGGGAGCTGTTTTTT.

This chain connects TRBV20-1 to TRBJ2-1; D unresolved. CDR3 size: 13 residues. The germline CDR1 and CDR2 sequences are DFQATT and SNEGSKA (reference sequence). This chain's CDR3 is CSDHSEIYNEQFF. For the CDR3, the DNA is TGCAGCGACCATTCGGAGATCTACAATGAGCAGTTCTTC.

This clonotype came up a few times. V is TRBV7-2 and J is TRBJ2-5, with D maybe TRBD1 (5 bases). Germline V CDR1 and CDR2: SGHTA, FQGNSA. The V end was cut by 0 bases, the J end by 2 bases, with 13 bases between. This CDR3 spans 16 amino acids. CDR3 in DNA: TGTGCCAGCAGCTTAGCGATCGGCGCAGGGCAAGAGACCCAGTACTTC. It encodes CASSLAIGAGQETQYF.

Comment on this clonotype: The junction differs from germline at one of its ends, possibly a read error. The chain carries TRBV28 and TRBJ2-3; 7 bases match TRBD1. The CDR3 runs to 13 residues. Germline V lookup: CDR1 MDHEN, CDR2 SYDVKM. CDR3 protein: CATGTVPSDTQYF. The DNA of the CDR3 is TGCGCCACGGGGACAGTCCCGAGTGATACGCAGTATTTT. Using reference TRBV28 and TRBJ2-3 for the parts outside the CDR3, the full variable domain is DVKVTQSSRYLVKRTGEKVFLECVQDMDHENMFWYRQDPGLGLRLIYFSYDVKMKEKGDIPEGYSVSREKKERFSLILESASTNQTSMYLCATGTVPSDTQYFGPGTRLTVL.

V and J are TRBV27 and TRBJ2-1; TRBD2 matches 13 bases. V gave up 7 bases and J gave up 0 bases; unmatched junction bases: 18. The germline gives CDR1 MNHEY, CDR2 SMNVEV (reference sequence). The CDR3 contains 21 residues. CDR3 DNA sequence: TGTGCCAGCATCCATCGCCCTACGACTAGCGGGGGGCCCCTCTCCTACAATGAGCAGTTCTTC. It yields the protein CASIHRPTTSGGPLSYNEQFF.

The gene calls are TRBV20-1 and TRBJ2-7; TRBD2 matches 13 bases. V shed 5 bases and J 3 bases; nucleotides not matched to a gene: 4. Germline CDR1 and CDR2: DFQATT and SNEGSKA (reference sequence). The CDR3 sequence is 14 residues long. CDR3 sequence: CSAQGLAGFYEQYF. CDR3 sequence (DNA): TGCAGTGCTCAGGGACTAGCGGGGTTCTACGAGCAGTACTTC.

This clonotype was found many times. The V gene is TRBV20-1, the J gene TRBJ1-5; D not resolved. This CDR3 has 12 residues. The germline gives CDR1 DFQATT, CDR2 SNEGSKA (reference sequence). V was cut by 0 bases and J by 6 bases, with 6 bases left in between. The CDR3 reads CSARDPGQPQHF. CDR3 sequence (DNA): TGCAGTGCTAGAGATCCGGGTCAGCCCCAGCATTTT.

The chain is built from TRBV20-1 and TRBJ2-7; 7 nucleotides match TRBD1. The trim removed 4 bases at V and 3 bases at J, leaving 6 bases unmatched. The CDR3 length is 13 residues. Per germline, CDR1 DFQATT and CDR2 SNEGSKA (reference sequence). This CDR3 reads CSATGTAYYEQYF. CDR3 in DNA: TGCAGTGCTACCGGGACAGCTTACTACGAGCAGTACTTC.

The V gene is TRBV10-1, the J gene TRBJ2-2; tentatively, D is TRBD1 (5 bases). V gave up 5 bases and J gave up 0 bases, with 10 bases separating them. This CDR3 contains 15 residues. Germline assignment: CDR1 WNHNN and CDR2 SYGVQD (reference sequence). The CDR3 reads CASSPGAANTGELFF. CDR3 DNA: TGCGCCAGCAGTCCTGGGGCAGCGAACACCGGGGAGCTGTTTTTT.

This clonotype was detected ten times or more. The chain combines TRBV10-3 with TRBJ1-5; D gene ambiguous. V was trimmed by 3 bases and J by 11 bases, leaving 17 bases between them. The CDR3 spans 14 residues. Germline V gene data show CDR1 as ENHRY and CDR2 as SYGVKD. The CDR3 spells CAISDDGGRPAQHF. The CDR3 DNA reads as TGTGCCATCAGTGACGATGGAGGGCGCCCAGCCCAGCATTTT.

The gene calls are TRBV6-1 and TRBJ2-1; 10 bases are a match to TRBD2. Germline values: CDR1 MNHNS, CDR2 SASEGT. The V and J ends lost 3 bases and 5 bases, in that order; junction bases with no gene match: 7. The CDR3 is 16 residues long. The CDR3 protein is CASSDPGLAANNEQFF. CDR3 nucleotide sequence: TGTGCCAGCAGTGATCCCGGACTAGCGGCCAACAATGAGCAGTTCTTC.

Worth noting for this clonotype: A read error may explain this, as a much larger clone is one base away. The rearrangement joins TRBV12-3 or TRBV12-4 to TRBJ2-7; D uncertain. This CDR3 is built from 13 residues. V was cut by 6 bases and J by 1 base, with 10 bases left in between. The CDR3 sequence: CASRLRLSYEQYF. For the CDR3, the DNA is TGTGCCAGCAGGTTACGACTGTCCTACGAGCAGTACTTC.

A few counts support this clonotype. V is TRBV18 and J is TRBJ2-7; TRBD1 matches at 7 bases. The CDR3 contains 15 residues. The germline gives CDR1 KGHSH, CDR2 LQKENI. J lost 0 bases, V lost 2 bases, and 4 bases had no gene match. The CDR3 here is CASSPGQVTSYEQYF. As DNA, the CDR3 is TGTGCCAGCTCACCAGGACAGGTTACCTCCTACGAGCAGTACTTC.

V and J are TRBV29-1 and TRBJ2-3, with D possibly being TRBD1 (6 bases). There are 14 residues in the CDR3. Germline CDR1 is SQVTM and CDR2 is ANQGSEA. V lost 3 bases and J 1 base, leaving 11 bases between the germline ends. Here the CDR3 reads CSVESGVRTDTQYF. The CDR3 DNA sequence: TGCAGCGTTGAGTCAGGGGTTCGCACAGATACGCAGTATTTT.

This clonotype was seen only a few times. This chain links TRBV5-4 with TRBJ2-1; 7 bases map to TRBD1. The CDR3 runs to 15 residues. Germline CDR1 reads SGHNT; CDR2 reads YYREEE (reference sequence). J gave up 0 bases and V 4 bases, and 4 bases lay outside the gene matches. CDR3 in DNA: TGTGCCAGCAGCAGGACAGGATACTCCTACAATGAGCAGTTCTTC. Translated: CASSRTGYSYNEQFF. Based on the CDR3 plus reference TRBV5-4 and TRBJ2-1, the full variable domain is ETGVTQSPTHLIKTRGQQVTLRCSSQSGHNTVSWYQQALGQGPQFIFQYYREEENGRGNFPPRFSGLQFPNYSSELNVNALELDDSALYLCASSRTGYSYNEQFFGPGTRLTVL.

The chain employs TRBV6-1 and TRBJ2-2; a possible D gene is TRBD1 (6 bases). V gave up 8 bases and J gave up 1 base, with 11 bases separating them. The CDR3 spans 14 residues. Looked up from germline, CDR1 is MNHNS and CDR2 is SASEGT. The CDR3 region has the DNA TGTGCCAGCCGACAGGTTCAGAACACCGGGGAGCTGTTTTTT. It translates to CASRQVQNTGELFF.